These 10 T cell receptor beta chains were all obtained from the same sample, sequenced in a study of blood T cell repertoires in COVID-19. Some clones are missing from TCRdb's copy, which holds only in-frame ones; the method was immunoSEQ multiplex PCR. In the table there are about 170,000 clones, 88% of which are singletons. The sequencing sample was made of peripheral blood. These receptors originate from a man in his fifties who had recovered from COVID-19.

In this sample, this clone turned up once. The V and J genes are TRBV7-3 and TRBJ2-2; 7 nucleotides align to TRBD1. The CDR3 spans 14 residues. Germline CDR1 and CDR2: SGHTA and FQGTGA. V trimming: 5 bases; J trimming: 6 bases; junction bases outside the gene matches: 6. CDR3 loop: CASSRTTGSGELFF. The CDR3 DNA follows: TGTGCCAGCAGCCGAACGACAGGGTCCGGGGAGCTGTTTTTT. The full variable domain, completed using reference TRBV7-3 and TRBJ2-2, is GAGVSQTPSNKVTEKGKYVELRCDPISGHTALYWYRQSLGQGPEFLIYFQGTGAADDSGLPNDRFFAVRPEGSVSTLKIQRTERGDSAVYLCASSRTTGSGELFFGEGSRLTVL.

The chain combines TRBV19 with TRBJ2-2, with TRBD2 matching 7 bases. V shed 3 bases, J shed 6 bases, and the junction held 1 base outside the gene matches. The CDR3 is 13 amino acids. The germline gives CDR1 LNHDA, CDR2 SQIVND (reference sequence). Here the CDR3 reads CASSMGGAGELFF. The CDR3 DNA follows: TGTGCCAGTAGTATGGGGGGGGCCGGGGAGCTGTTTTTT.

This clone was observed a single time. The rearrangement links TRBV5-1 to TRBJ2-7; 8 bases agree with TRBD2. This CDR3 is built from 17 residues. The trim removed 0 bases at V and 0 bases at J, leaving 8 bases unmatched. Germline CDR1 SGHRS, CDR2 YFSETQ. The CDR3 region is CASSLARAREVSYEQYF. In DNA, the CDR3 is TGCGCCAGCAGCTTGGCTCGGGCGCGGGAGGTCTCCTACGAGCAGTACTTC.

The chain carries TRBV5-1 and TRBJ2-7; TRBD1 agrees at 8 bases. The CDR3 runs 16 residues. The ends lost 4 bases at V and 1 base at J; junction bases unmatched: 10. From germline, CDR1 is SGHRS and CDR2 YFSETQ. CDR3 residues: CASSDNAGQVSYEQYF. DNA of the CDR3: TGCGCCAGCAGCGATAACGCGGGACAGGTATCCTACGAGCAGTACTTC.

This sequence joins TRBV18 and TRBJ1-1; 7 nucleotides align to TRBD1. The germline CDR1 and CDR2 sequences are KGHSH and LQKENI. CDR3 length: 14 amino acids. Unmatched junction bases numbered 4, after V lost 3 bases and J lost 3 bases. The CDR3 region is CASSPTGTDTEAFF. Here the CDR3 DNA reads TGTGCCAGCTCACCGACAGGGACGGACACTGAAGCTTTCTTT.

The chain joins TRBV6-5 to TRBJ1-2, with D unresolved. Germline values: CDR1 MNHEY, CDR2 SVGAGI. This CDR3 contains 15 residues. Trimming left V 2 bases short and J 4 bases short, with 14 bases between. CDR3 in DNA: TGTGCCAGCAGTTACGGGCAGCCCACCCGCTATGGCTACACCTTC. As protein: CASSYGQPTRYGYTF.

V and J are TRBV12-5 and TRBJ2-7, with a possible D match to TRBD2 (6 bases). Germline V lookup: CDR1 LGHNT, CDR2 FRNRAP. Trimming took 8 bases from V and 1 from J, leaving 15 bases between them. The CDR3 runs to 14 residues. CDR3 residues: CASSVGDLSYEQYF. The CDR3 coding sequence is TGTGCTAGTTCTGTAGGGGACTTATCCTACGAGCAGTACTTC. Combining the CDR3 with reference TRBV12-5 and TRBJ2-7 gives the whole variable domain DARVTQTPRHKVTEMGQEVTMRCQPILGHNTVFWYRQTMMQGLELLAYFRNRAPLDDSGMPKDRFSAEMPDATLATLKIQPSEPRDSAVYFCASSVGDLSYEQYFGPGTRLTVT.

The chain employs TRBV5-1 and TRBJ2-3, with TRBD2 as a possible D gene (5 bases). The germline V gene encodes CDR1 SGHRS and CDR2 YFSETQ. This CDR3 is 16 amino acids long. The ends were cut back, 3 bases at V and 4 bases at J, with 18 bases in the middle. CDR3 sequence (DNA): TGCGCCAGCAGCTCCCTCGGGGAACTTGGGGCAGATACGCAGTATTTT. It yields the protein CASSSLGELGADTQYF.

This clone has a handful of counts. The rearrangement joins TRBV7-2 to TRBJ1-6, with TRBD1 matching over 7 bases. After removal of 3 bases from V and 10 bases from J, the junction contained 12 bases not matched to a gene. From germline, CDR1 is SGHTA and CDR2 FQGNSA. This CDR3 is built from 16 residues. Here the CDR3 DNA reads TGTGCCAGCAGCTTGACAGGGCCCCCTCGTGAGTCACCCCTCCACTTT. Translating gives CASSLTGPPRESPLHF.

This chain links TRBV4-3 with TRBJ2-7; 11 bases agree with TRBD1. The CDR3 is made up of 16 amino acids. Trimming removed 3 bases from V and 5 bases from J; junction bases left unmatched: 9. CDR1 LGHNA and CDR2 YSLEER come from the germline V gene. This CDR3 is CASSQYPGTGGNEQYF. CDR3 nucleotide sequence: TGCGCCAGCAGCCAGTACCCCGGGACAGGGGGAAACGAGCAGTACTTC.